Following are 7 T cell receptor beta chains from one sample sequenced in a study of shared clonotypes between healthy human individuals. Repertoires were generated with immunoSEQ multiplex PCR, while TCRdb's copy carries only in-frame clones and drops some. The sample has about 980,000 clones, less than 85% seen once. Sequencing was done on a sample of memory CD4+ T cells sorted from blood. Indicated subset: CD45RA-negative fraction. These receptors were collected from a man aged 18 to 30 in good health.

The genes are TRBV6-6 and TRBJ2-7, with unresolved D. The V end was cut by 5 bases, the J end by 0 bases, with 11 bases between. CDR1 is MNHNY, CDR2 SVGAGI, per germline (reference sequence). The CDR3 contains 14 residues. CDR3 loop: CASSLYQSSYEQYF. CDR3 DNA: TGTGCCAGCAGTCTATACCAGAGCTCCTACGAGCAGTACTTC.

The J gene is TRBJ1-6, the V gene TRBV6-5, with unresolved D. Germline CDR1 reads MNHEY; CDR2 reads SVGAGI. The CDR3 has 14 residues. Trimming took 5 bases from V and 7 from J, leaving 12 bases between them. The DNA of the CDR3 is TGTGCCAGCAGTACCCAAGGGATCAATTCACCCCTCCACTTT. Amino acid sequence: CASSTQGINSPLHF.

This clone was recorded only once. The DNA of the CDR3 is TGTGCCAGCAGCCGCGACAGTTTAGGATCACCCCTCCACTTT. It yields the protein CASSRDSLGSPLHF. This chain links TRBV9 with TRBJ1-6, with D possibly TRBD1 on 5 matching bases. This CDR3 is 14 amino acids long. Germline-derived CDR1 and CDR2 are SGDLS and YYNGEE. Trimming shortened V by 4 bases and J by 10 bases, and 15 bases separated the two germline ends.

The rearrangement links TRBV29-1 to TRBJ2-5, with 9 bases fitting TRBD2. Germline V lookup: CDR1 SQVTM, CDR2 ANQGSEA. V shed 5 bases and J 5 bases; nucleotides not matched to a gene: 9. The CDR3 has 14 amino acids. This CDR3 is CSVLRGGLPETQYF. In DNA form, the CDR3 reads TGCAGCGTTTTGCGGGGGGGCCTCCCGGAGACCCAGTACTTC.

The chain joins TRBV5-8 to TRBJ2-2; TRBD2 matches 7 bases. The CDR3 runs to 15 residues. Germline V gives CDR1 SGHTS, CDR2 YDEGEE. J gave up 3 bases and V 4 bases, and 6 bases lay outside the gene matches. The CDR3 nucleotides are TGTGCCAGCAGCCCTTCAGCGGGATACACCGGGGAGCTGTTTTTT. Translation: CASSPSAGYTGELFF.

V usage is TRBV6-5 and J usage is TRBJ1-2, with 8 positions matching TRBD1. The V gene's germline CDR1 is MNHEY and CDR2 SVGAGI. The CDR3 has 13 residues. V gave up 5 bases and J gave up 8 bases; unmatched junction bases: 7. In DNA form, the CDR3 reads TGTGCCAGCAGTAACGGACAGGGCGGGGGCTACACCTTC. Translation: CASSNGQGGGYTF.

In DNA form, the CDR3 reads TGTGCCAGCAGCTTTGGGCAGCCGAACTATGGCTACACCTTC. The encoded protein is CASSFGQPNYGYTF. This chain uses TRBV5-6 with TRBJ1-2; D call uncertain. V lost 2 bases and J 2 bases, leaving 10 bases between the germline ends. This CDR3 has 14 residues. CDR1 and CDR2 (germline): SGHDT, YYEEEE.